Listed here is a single T cell receptor beta chain. Its specificity is unknown. The J segment lost 4 bases and the V segment lost 3 bases, leaving 5 bases of the junction unmatched. This CDR3 comprises 14 residues. Per germline, CDR1 SGHAT and CDR2 FQNNGV. The entry originates in a study of response to subunit inactivated influenza vaccine. TCRdb re-called the RT-PCR reads through MiXCR, storing one row per CDR3 protein. The sample carries about half a million distinct CDR3 sequences, over 25% recorded once. Regarding the study as a whole: T cells newly recruited by each seasonal influenza vaccination are few, the authors suggested.

This TCR was sampled from a man aged 45 to 65 who received an inactivated influenza vaccine. The chain has TRBV11-2 and TRBJ2-5; 7 bases are a match to TRBD2. Here the sequenced sample was CD4+ T cells sorted from PBMCs, taken 5 to 6 days after vaccination. The CDR3 nucleotides are TGTGCCAGCAGCTTCAGTAGCGGGCGAGAGACCCAGTACTTC. Translated: CASSFSSGRETQYF. Full variable domain (remainder filled in from reference TRBV11-2 and TRBJ2-5): EAGVAQSPRYKIIEKRQSVAFWCNPISGHATLYWYQQILGQGPKLLIQFQNNGVVDDSQLPKDRFSAERLKGVDSTLKIQPAKLEDSAVYLCASSFSSGRETQYFGPGTRLLVL.